This T cell receptor (beta chain) derives from a study of cytomegalovirus exposure and HLA in healthy donors. Study results and limitations: Presence/absence analyses supposed approximately even sequencing depth among donors.

In the case of this clone: What it binds is unknown.

A multiplex PCR was run with 60 Vbeta primers and 13 Jbeta primers. Libraries were prepared by immunoSEQ multiplex PCR; TCRdb keeps only in-frame clonotypes and omits some of them. The sample carries some 140,000 clones, 75% to 85% recorded once. Sequencing was carried out using PBMCs. The sequence was obtained from a woman in her fifties or sixties in good health and CMV-seropositive.

The CDR3, as DNA: TGTGCCAGCAGTAACCGGGGAAACTATGGCTACACCTTC. Residues: CASSNRGNYGYTF. The gene calls are TRBV6-5 and TRBJ1-2; D is ambiguous. Trimming removed 5 bases from V and 2 bases from J, with 9 bases in between. Germline V gives CDR1 MNHEY, CDR2 SVGAGI. The length of the CDR3 is 13 residues.